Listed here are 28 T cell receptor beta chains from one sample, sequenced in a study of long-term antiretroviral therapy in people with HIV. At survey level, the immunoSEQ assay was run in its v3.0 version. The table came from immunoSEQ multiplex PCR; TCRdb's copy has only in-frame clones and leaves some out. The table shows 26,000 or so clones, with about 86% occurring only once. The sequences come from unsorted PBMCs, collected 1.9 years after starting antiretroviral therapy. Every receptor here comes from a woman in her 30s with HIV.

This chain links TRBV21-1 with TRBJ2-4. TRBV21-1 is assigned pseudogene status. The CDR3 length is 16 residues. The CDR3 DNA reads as TGTGCCAGCAGCAAAGTGGTGAAGGGTGCCAAAAACATTCAGTACTTC. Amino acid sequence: CASSKVVKGAKNIQYF.

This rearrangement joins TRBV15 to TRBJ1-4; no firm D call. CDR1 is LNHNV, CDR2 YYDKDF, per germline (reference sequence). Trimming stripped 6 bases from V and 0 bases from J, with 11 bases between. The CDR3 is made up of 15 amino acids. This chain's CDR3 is CATSKDLATNEKLFF. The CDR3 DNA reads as TGTGCCACCAGTAAGGACCTCGCAACTAATGAAAAACTGTTTTTT.

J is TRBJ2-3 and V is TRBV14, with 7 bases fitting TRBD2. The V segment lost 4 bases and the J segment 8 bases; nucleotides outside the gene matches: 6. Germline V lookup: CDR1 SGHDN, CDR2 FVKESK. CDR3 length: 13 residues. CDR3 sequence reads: CASSLREAGTQYF. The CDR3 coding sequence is TGTGCCAGCAGCCTACGGGAGGCAGGTACGCAGTATTTT.

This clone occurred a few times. The CDR3 protein is CASRKSEGGSYGYTF. CDR3 coding DNA: TGTGCCAGCAGGAAGTCCGAGGGGGGATCATATGGCTACACCTTC. The genes are TRBV6-5 and TRBJ1-2; the D gene is possibly TRBD1 (6 bases). CDR1 is MNHEY and CDR2 is SVGAGI in the germline V gene. The ends were cut back, 6 bases at V and 5 bases at J, with 19 bases in the middle. The CDR3 is 15 residues long.

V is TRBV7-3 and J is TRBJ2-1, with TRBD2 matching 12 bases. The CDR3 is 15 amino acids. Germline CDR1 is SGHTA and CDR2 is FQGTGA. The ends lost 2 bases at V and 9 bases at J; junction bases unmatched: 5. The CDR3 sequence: CASSLLAGGPSEQFF. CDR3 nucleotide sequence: TGTGCCAGCAGCTTACTAGCGGGGGGGCCCAGTGAGCAGTTCTTC.

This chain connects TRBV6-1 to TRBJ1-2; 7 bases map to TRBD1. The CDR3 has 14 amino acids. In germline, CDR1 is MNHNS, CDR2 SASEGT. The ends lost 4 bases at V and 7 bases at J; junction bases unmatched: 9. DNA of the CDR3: TGTGCCAGCAGTGCTCGGACAGGATCTATTGGCTACACCTTC. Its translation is CASSARTGSIGYTF.

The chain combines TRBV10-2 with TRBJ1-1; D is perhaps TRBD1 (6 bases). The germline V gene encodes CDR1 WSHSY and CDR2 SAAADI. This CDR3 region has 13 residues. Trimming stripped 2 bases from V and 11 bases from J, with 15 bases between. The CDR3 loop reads CASSEGQFSSAFF. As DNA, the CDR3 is TGCGCCAGCAGTGAGGGACAGTTCTCTTCTGCTTTCTTT.

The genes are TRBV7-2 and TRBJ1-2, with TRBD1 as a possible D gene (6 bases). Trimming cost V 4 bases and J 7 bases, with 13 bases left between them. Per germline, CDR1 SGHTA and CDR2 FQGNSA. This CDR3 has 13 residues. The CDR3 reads CASSSIGGGGYTF. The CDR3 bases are TGTGCCAGCAGCTCCATAGGGGGGGGTGGCTACACCTTC.

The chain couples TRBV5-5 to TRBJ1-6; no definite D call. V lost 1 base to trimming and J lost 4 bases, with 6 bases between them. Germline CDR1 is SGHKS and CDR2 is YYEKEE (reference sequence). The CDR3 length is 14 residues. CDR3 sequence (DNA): TGTGCCAGCAGCTTGACACAGTATAATTCACCCCTCCACTTT. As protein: CASSLTQYNSPLHF.

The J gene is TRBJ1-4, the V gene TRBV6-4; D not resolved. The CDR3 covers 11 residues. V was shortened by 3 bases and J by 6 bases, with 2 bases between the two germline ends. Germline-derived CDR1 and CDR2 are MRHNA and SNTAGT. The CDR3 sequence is CASSEDEKLFF. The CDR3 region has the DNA TGTGCCAGCAGTGAGGATGAAAAACTGTTTTTT.

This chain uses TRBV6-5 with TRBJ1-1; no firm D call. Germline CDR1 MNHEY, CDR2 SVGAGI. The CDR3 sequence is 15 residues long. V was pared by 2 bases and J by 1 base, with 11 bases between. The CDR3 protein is CASSYEAPPNTEAFF. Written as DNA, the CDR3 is TGTGCCAGCAGTTACGAGGCTCCCCCGAACACTGAAGCTTTCTTT.

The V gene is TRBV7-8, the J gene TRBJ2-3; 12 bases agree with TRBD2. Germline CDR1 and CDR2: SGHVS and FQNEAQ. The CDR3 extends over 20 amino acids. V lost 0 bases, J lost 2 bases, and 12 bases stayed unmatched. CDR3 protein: CASSLASSGGVSLLTDTQYF. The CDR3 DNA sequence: TGTGCCAGCAGCTTAGCGTCTAGCGGGGGGGTCTCCTTACTCACAGATACGCAGTATTTT.

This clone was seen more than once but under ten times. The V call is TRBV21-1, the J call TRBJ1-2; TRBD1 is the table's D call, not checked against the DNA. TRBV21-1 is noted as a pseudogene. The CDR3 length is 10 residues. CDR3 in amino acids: CLDRDYGYTF. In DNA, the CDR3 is TGTTTAGACAGGGACTATGGCTACACCTTC.

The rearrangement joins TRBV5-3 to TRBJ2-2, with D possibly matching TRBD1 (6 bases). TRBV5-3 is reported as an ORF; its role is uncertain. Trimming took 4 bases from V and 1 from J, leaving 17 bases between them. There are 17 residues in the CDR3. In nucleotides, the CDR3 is TGTGCCAGAAGCGCCGGCGAAAAACAGGGGAACACCGGGGAGCTGTTTTTT. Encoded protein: CARSAGEKQGNTGELFF.

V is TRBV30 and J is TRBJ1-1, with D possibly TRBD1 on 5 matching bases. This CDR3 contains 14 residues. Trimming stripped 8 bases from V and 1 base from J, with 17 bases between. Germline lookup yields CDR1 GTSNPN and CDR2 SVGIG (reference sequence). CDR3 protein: CAGHPFGRNTEAFF. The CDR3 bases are TGTGCCGGACACCCCTTTGGGCGGAACACTGAAGCTTTCTTT.

In DNA form, the CDR3 reads TGTGCCAGCAGCATGGGAGACAGGGACGAGTGGGAAAAACTGTTTTTT. This translates into CASSMGDRDEWEKLFF. The chain uses TRBV7-4 and TRBJ1-4; TRBD1 matches at 7 bases. The germline V gene has CDR1 SGHVT and CDR2 SQSDAQ. The CDR3 extends over 16 amino acids. V shed 5 bases and J 8 bases; nucleotides not matched to a gene: 14. The whole variable domain, filled in from reference TRBV7-4 and TRBJ1-4, reads GAGVSQSPRYKVAKRGRDVALRCDSISGHVTLYWYRQTLGQGSEVLTYSQSDAQRDKSGRPSGRFSAERPERSVSTLKIQRTEQGDSAVYLCASSMGDRDEWEKLFFGSGTQLSVL.

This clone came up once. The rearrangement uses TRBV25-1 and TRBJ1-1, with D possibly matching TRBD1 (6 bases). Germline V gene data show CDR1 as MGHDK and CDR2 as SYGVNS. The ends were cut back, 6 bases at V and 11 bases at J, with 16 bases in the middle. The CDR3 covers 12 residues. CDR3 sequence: CASSVGAGAAFF. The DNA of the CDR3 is TGTGCCAGCAGCGTGGGGGCCGGGGCGGCTTTCTTT.

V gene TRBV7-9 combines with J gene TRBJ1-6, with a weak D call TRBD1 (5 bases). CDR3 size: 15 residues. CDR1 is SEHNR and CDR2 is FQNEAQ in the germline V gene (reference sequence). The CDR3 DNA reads TGTGCAGGGGCTAGGGATGGAACGAGCAATTCACCCCTCCACTTT. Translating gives CAGARDGTSNSPLHF. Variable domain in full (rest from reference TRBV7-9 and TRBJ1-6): DTGVSQNPRHKITKRGQNVTFRCDPISEHNRLYWYRQTLGQGPEFLTYFQNEAQLEKSRLLSDRFSAERPKGSFSTLEIQRTEQGDSAMYLCAGARDGTSNSPLHFGNGTRLTVT.

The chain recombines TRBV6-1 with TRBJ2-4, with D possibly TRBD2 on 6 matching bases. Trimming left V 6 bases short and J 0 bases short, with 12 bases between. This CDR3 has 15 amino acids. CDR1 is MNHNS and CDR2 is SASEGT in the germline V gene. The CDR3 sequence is CASREGPIAKNIQYF. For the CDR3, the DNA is TGTGCCAGCAGGGAGGGACCGATAGCCAAAAACATTCAGTACTTC.

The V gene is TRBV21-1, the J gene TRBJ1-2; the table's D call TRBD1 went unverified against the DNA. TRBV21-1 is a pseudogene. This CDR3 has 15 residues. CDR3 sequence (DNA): TGTGCCAGCAGCATGAATCAGTCAGGAAACTATGGCTACACCTTC. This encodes CASSMNQSGNYGYTF.

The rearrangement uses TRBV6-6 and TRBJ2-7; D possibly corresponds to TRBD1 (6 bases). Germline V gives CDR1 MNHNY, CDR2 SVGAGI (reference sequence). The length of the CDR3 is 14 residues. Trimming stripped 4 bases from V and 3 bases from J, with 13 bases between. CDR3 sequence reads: CASSSTRQDYEQYF. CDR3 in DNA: TGTGCCAGCAGTTCTACCCGACAGGACTACGAGCAGTACTTC.

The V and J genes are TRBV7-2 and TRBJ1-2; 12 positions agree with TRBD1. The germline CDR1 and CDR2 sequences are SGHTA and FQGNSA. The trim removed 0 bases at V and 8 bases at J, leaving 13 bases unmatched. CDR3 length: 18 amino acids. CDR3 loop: CASSLASGGSGTGGGYTF. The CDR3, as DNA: TGTGCCAGCAGCTTAGCCTCCGGGGGTTCCGGGACAGGGGGCGGCTACACCTTC.

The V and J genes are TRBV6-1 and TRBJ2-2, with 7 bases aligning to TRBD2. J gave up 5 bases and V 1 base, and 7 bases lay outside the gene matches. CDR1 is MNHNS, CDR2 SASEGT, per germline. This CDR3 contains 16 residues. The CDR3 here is CASSEEWGGGTGELFF. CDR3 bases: TGTGCCAGCAGTGAAGAGTGGGGCGGGGGAACCGGGGAGCTGTTTTTT.

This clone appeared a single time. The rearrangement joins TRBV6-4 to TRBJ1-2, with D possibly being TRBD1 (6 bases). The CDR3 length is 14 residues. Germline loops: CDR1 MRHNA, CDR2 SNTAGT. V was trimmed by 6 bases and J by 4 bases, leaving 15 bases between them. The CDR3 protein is CASSPGGGIYGYTF. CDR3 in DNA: TGTGCCAGCAGCCCAGGAGGGGGGATCTATGGCTACACCTTC.

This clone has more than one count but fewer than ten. CDR3 amino acids: CASSPQGTSTDTQYF. The CDR3, as DNA: TGTGCCAGCAGCCCCCAGGGCACTAGCACAGATACGCAGTATTTT. The V gene is TRBV7-7, the J gene TRBJ2-3; the D gene is possibly TRBD1 (5 bases). Deletions cut 5 bases from V and 0 bases from J, with 12 bases between. Germline lookup yields CDR1 SSHAT and CDR2 FNYEAQ (reference sequence). The CDR3 is 15 residues long.

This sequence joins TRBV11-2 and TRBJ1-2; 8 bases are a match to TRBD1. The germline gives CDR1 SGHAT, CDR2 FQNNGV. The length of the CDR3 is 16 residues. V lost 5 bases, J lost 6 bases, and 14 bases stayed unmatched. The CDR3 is CASSGRTGFSGDGYTF. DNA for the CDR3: TGTGCCAGCAGCGGACGGACAGGGTTTTCGGGTGATGGCTACACCTTC.

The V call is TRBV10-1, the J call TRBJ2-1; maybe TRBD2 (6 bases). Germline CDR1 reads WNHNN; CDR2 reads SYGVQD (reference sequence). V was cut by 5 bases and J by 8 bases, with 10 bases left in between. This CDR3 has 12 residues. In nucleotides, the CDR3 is TGCGCCAGCAGTCGGGACTGGCATGAGCAGTTCTTC. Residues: CASSRDWHEQFF.

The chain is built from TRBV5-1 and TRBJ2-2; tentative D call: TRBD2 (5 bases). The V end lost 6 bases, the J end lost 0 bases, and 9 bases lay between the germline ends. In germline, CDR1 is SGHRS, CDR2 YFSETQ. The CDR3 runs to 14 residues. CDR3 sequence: CASNGGPNTGELFF. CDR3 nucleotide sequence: TGCGCCAGCAATGGCGGGCCGAACACCGGGGAGCTGTTTTTT.